Here is one T cell receptor (beta chain) with its context. In the original analysis: Nucleated cell counts were estimated from reference gene primer amplification. This table comes from immunoSEQ multiplex PCR, and its TCRdb copy is limited to in-frame clones, with some not included. V and J calls and clone size are copied from that table; D and trimming were computed from the DNA. The top ten hold 6.9% of the sample, which has some 75,000 clones, 80% to 95% seen once. This specimen belongs to a study of blood T cell repertoires in COVID-19. About the research overall: Samples taken during acute and convalescent COVID-19 were collected in the United States, Italy and Spain. Sample material is recorded as cDNA or gDNA derived from T cells, B-cell-depleted T cells, or PBMCs.

Germline CDR1 and CDR2: SEHNR and FQNEAQ (reference sequence). Trimming removed 5 bases from V and 6 bases from J; junction bases left unmatched: 6. This CDR3 region has 15 residues. This chain joins TRBV7-9 and TRBJ2-1, with 11 bases fitting TRBD1. The specimen sequenced was peripheral blood. The origin of this receptor is a human donor in a cohort sampled during active COVID-19. The CDR3 bases are TGTGCCAGCAGCCAAGCGGGACAGGGGGGCAATGAGCAGTTCTTC. Residues: CASSQAGQGGNEQFF.